The 11 T cell receptor beta chains in this list originate from one sample, sequenced in a study of blood T cell repertoires in COVID-19. Produced via immunoSEQ multiplex PCR; TCRdb's table is partial and in-frame only. The sample carries over 110,000 clones, approximately 84% recorded once. The sample comprised PBMCs or T cells enriched from blood (not recorded which). The receptors stem from a man aged 35 to 55 with acute COVID-19.

The chain carries TRBV10-3 and TRBJ1-2; D is perhaps TRBD1 (5 bases). V dropped 10 bases and J dropped 3 bases, with 18 bases sitting between them. Germline assignment: CDR1 ENHRY and CDR2 SYGVKD. There are 14 residues in the CDR3. CDR3: CATRGVGDYYGYTF. DNA of the CDR3: TGTGCCACTAGGGGCGTAGGGGATTACTATGGCTACACCTTC.

V is TRBV7-9 and J is TRBJ1-4; TRBD1 is a possible D gene (6 bases). The V gene lost 5 bases and the J gene lost 7 bases, with 23 bases spanning the gap. This CDR3 comprises 17 residues. Germline CDR1 and CDR2: SEHNR and FQNEAQ (reference sequence). This CDR3 reads CASSTTGTPLGSEKLFF. The CDR3 DNA sequence: TGTGCCAGCAGCACAACCGGGACACCTCTTGGTTCTGAAAAACTGTTTTTT.

The chain couples TRBV27 to TRBJ1-4; 8 bases line up with TRBD1. The CDR3 is 15 amino acids. After removal of 5 bases from V and 0 bases from J, the junction contained 2 bases not matched to a gene. Looked up from germline, CDR1 is MNHEY and CDR2 is SMNVEV (reference sequence). As DNA, the CDR3 is TGTGCCAGCAGTGGACAGGGTCCAACTAATGAAAAACTGTTTTTT. This sequence encodes CASSGQGPTNEKLFF.

This chain connects TRBV11-2 to TRBJ2-1; 8 bases agree with TRBD2. Germline assignment: CDR1 SGHAT and CDR2 FQNNGV. Trimming cost V 2 bases and J 6 bases; bases outside gene matches: 3. The CDR3 spans 14 residues. Here the CDR3 reads CASSLSLAGNEQFF. The CDR3 DNA reads as TGTGCCAGCAGCTTAAGTCTAGCGGGCAATGAGCAGTTCTTC.

This clone was counted a single time. The chain combines TRBV29-1 with TRBJ1-1; TRBD1 matches at 8 bases. This CDR3 contains 15 residues. Germline CDR1 is SQVTM and CDR2 is ANQGSEA. V shed 6 bases and J 6 bases; nucleotides not matched to a gene: 15. Written as DNA, the CDR3 is TGCAGCGTGATCCCTCAGGGGGCGCGTGGGGCTGAAGCTTTCTTT. It is translated as CSVIPQGARGAEAFF. Full variable domain (rest looked up from reference TRBV29-1 and TRBJ1-1): SAVISQKPSRDICQRGTSLTIQCQVDSQVTMMFWYRQQPGQSLTLIATANQGSEATYESGFVIDKFPISRPNLTFSTLTVSNMSPEDSSIYLCSVIPQGARGAEAFFGQGTRLTVV.

The rearrangement joins TRBV10-1 to TRBJ1-1, with D uncertain. CDR1 is WNHNN and CDR2 is SYGVQD in the germline V gene (reference sequence). Trimming removed 0 bases from V and 1 base from J, with 6 bases in between. This CDR3 contains 14 residues. CDR3 amino acids: CASSESFGNTEAFF. The CDR3 nucleotides read TGCGCCAGCAGTGAGTCCTTCGGGAACACTGAAGCTTTCTTT.

The V call is TRBV28, the J call TRBJ2-2; 8 nucleotides line up with TRBD1. The CDR3 contains 14 residues. Germline assignment: CDR1 MDHEN and CDR2 SYDVKM. Losses at the gene ends were 7 bases for V and 7 bases for J; bases not matched to a gene: 8. The CDR3 DNA reads TGTGCCAGCATAAGCAGGGGGCAAGGCGGGGAGCTGTTTTTT. Residues: CASISRGQGGELFF.

This chain joins TRBV5-1 and TRBJ2-2; 7 bases are shared with TRBD1. J lost 0 bases, V lost 1 base, and 3 bases had no gene match. The CDR3 is made up of 16 amino acids. Looked up from germline, CDR1 is SGHRS and CDR2 is YFSETQ. CDR3 sequence reads: CASSLRTGPNTGELFF. The CDR3 DNA reads as TGCGCCAGCAGCTTGAGGACAGGACCGAACACCGGGGAGCTGTTTTTT.

V usage is TRBV3-1 (or the pseudogene TRBV3-2) and J usage is TRBJ1-1; the D is unclear. The ends were cut back, 2 bases at V and 3 bases at J, with 13 bases in the middle. Looked up from germline, CDR1 is LGHDT and CDR2 is YNNKEL (reference sequence). CDR3 size: 15 residues. The CDR3 here is CASSQILAKDTEAFF. In DNA, the CDR3 is TGTGCCAGCAGCCAAATTTTAGCGAAGGACACTGAAGCTTTCTTT.

The chain combines TRBV9 with TRBJ1-2, with a tentative D call TRBD1 (6 bases). Germline V gives CDR1 SGDLS, CDR2 YYNGEE. The CDR3 loop spans 15 amino acids. Trimming removed 0 bases from V and 1 base from J, with 10 bases in between. The CDR3: CASSVGGGSNYGYTF. The CDR3, as DNA: TGTGCCAGCAGCGTAGGGGGGGGCAGTAACTATGGCTACACCTTC.

The chain has TRBV11-3 and TRBJ2-1; 9 nucleotides agree with TRBD2. The J segment lost 8 bases and the V segment lost 2 bases, leaving 7 bases of the junction unmatched. The CDR3 is made up of 15 amino acids. The germline gives CDR1 SGHNT, CDR2 YENEEA. In DNA, the CDR3 is TGTGCCAGCAGCTTAATAGGCGGGGGGGTCGATGAGCAGTTCTTC. This gives the protein CASSLIGGGVDEQFF.